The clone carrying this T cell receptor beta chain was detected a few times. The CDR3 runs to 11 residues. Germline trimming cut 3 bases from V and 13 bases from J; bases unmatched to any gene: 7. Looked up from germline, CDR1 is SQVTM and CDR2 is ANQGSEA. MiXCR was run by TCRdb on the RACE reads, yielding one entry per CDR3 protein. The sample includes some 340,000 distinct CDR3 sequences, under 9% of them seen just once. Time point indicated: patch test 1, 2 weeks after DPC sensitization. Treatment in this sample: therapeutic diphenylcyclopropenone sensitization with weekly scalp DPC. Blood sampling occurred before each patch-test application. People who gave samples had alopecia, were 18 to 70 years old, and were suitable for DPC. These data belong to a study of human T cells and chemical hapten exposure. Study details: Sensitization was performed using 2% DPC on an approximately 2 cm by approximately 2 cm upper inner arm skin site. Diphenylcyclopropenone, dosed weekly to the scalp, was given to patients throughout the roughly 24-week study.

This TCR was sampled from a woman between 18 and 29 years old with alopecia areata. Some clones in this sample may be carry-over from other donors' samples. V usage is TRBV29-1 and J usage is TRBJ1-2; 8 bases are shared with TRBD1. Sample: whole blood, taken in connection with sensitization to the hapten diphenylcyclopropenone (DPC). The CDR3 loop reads CSVDPQGDSTF. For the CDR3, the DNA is TGCAGCGTTGACCCACAGGGGGATTCCACCTTC.